The 12 T cell receptor beta chains presented below share a single source sample, sequenced in a study of cytomegalovirus exposure and HLA in healthy donors. A multiplex PCR was run with 60 Vbeta primers and 13 Jbeta primers. Sequenced by immunoSEQ multiplex PCR; TCRdb stores in-frame clones only, minus some. The sample carries roughly 99,000 clones, more than 70% recorded once. The sequenced sample consisted of PBMCs. These receptors all stem from a man younger than 35 in good health and CMV-seronegative.

The gene calls are TRBV5-4 and TRBJ1-3; D unresolved. CDR1 is SGHNT, CDR2 YYREEE, per germline (reference sequence). V lost 4 bases, J lost 0 bases, and 8 bases lay in between. The CDR3 totals 14 residues. CDR3 nucleotide sequence: TGTGCCAGCAGCCCTACCCACTCTGGAAACACCATATATTTT. Its translation is CASSPTHSGNTIYF.

This clone was observed a few times. The chain employs TRBV28 and TRBJ1-5; D is perhaps TRBD1 (6 bases). Germline V gives CDR1 MDHEN, CDR2 SYDVKM. Trimming stripped 5 bases from V and 4 bases from J, with 15 bases between. This CDR3 has 15 residues. The CDR3 region is CASSQPGQGNQPQHF. DNA for the CDR3: TGTGCCAGCAGTCAACCGGGACAAGGAAATCAGCCCCAGCATTTT.

The chain employs TRBV18 and TRBJ2-7; D perhaps matches TRBD1 (6 bases). Germline V CDR1 and CDR2: KGHSH, LQKENI. V shed 4 bases and J shed 9 bases, with 19 bases lying between them. The CDR3 loop spans 14 amino acids. Here the CDR3 DNA reads TGTGCCAGCTCACGTCGGGACACCACCAACGGGCAGTACTTC. Translating it yields CASSRRDTTNGQYF.

This clone was counted only a few times. The CDR3: CASSSISRTGSGSYEQYF. The CDR3 DNA sequence: TGTGCCAGCAGTTCGATCTCCCGCACAGGGTCCGGTTCCTACGAGCAGTACTTC. J is TRBJ2-7 and V is TRBV28; possible D gene TRBD1, 6 bases. The germline gives CDR1 MDHEN, CDR2 SYDVKM. The CDR3 is made up of 18 amino acids. V dropped 4 bases and J dropped 1 base, with 23 bases sitting between them. Supplemented by reference TRBV28 and TRBJ2-7, the full variable domain reads DVKVTQSSRYLVKRTGEKVFLECVQDMDHENMFWYRQDPGLGLRLIYFSYDVKMKEKGDIPEGYSVSREKKERFSLILESASTNQTSMYLCASSSISRTGSGSYEQYFGPGTRLTVT.

The V gene is TRBV5-6, the J gene TRBJ2-7; 10 bases match TRBD1. This CDR3 has 17 residues. The germline V gene encodes CDR1 SGHDT and CDR2 YYEEEE. With 2 bases clipped from V and 4 bases from J, the junction kept 12 bases outside the gene matches. The CDR3 region has the DNA TGTGCCAGCAGCTTTAAACCGGGACAGGGGTATTCTTACGAGCAGTACTTC. Encoded protein: CASSFKPGQGYSYEQYF.

V usage is TRBV6-1 and J usage is TRBJ2-7; 9 bases are a match to TRBD2. J gave up 4 bases and V 0 bases, and 10 bases lay outside the gene matches. The germline CDR1 and CDR2 sequences are MNHNS and SASEGT. This CDR3 is 17 amino acids long. The CDR3 sequence: CASSEAAGGPFMYEQYF. CDR3 DNA sequence: TGTGCCAGCAGTGAAGCAGCGGGGGGCCCCTTTATGTACGAGCAGTACTTC.

This clone has only a few counts. The CDR3 bases are TGTGCCAGCAGCGCTGGCGGGGGGGCTGTTTACTTC. This sequence encodes CASSAGGGAVYF. The V call is TRBV9, the J call TRBJ2-4; TRBD2 aligns across 9 bases. Germline CDR1 SGDLS, CDR2 YYNGEE. This CDR3 comprises 12 residues. The V and J ends lost 3 bases and 16 bases, in that order; junction bases with no gene match: 8. Based on the CDR3 plus reference TRBV9 and TRBJ2-4, the full variable domain is DSGVTQTPKHLITATGQRVTLRCSPRSGDLSVYWYQQSLDQGLQFLIQYYNGEERAKGNILERFSAQQFPDLHSELNLSSLELGDSALYFCASSAGGGAVYFGAGTRLSVL.

The rearrangement uses TRBV7-2 and TRBJ2-1; perhaps TRBD1 as D (6 bases). This CDR3 spans 15 amino acids. Trimming took off 5 bases at V and 9 bases at J, with 20 bases between the two ends. The germline V gene encodes CDR1 SGHTA and CDR2 FQGNSA. For the CDR3, the DNA is TGTGCCAGCAGCGTACAGGGTCCCTCGACGGGTGAGCAGTTCTTC. Translated: CASSVQGPSTGEQFF.

The chain combines TRBV9 with TRBJ2-2; 14 bases align to TRBD2. This CDR3 region has 19 residues. The germline V gene has CDR1 SGDLS and CDR2 YYNGEE. The V gene end was trimmed by 4 bases and the J gene end by 4 bases; junction bases not matched to a gene: 12. CDR3 DNA sequence: TGTGCCAGCAGCCCAAGACTAGCGGGGGGGCCTCGAGGCACCGGGGAGCTGTTTTTT. Its protein product is CASSPRLAGGPRGTGELFF.

The chain links TRBV27 to TRBJ2-1, with D perhaps matching TRBD2 (5 bases). V gave up 10 bases and J gave up 0 bases, with 22 bases separating them. Germline V lookup: CDR1 MNHEY, CDR2 SMNVEV (reference sequence). This CDR3 comprises 17 residues. CDR3: CATVQYPSGLSYNEQFF. The CDR3 bases are TGTGCCACCGTCCAATACCCGAGCGGCCTCTCCTACAATGAGCAGTTCTTC.

CDR3 sequence: CSPREETQYF. As DNA, the CDR3 is TGCAGTCCGCGGGAAGAGACCCAGTACTTC. The chain joins TRBV20-1 to TRBJ2-5; tentatively, D is TRBD2 (5 bases). In germline, CDR1 is DFQATT, CDR2 SNEGSKA (reference sequence). CDR3 length: 10 amino acids. Trimming left V 8 bases short and J 3 bases short, with 7 bases between.

The V call is TRBV18, the J call TRBJ2-1; D is possibly TRBD2 (7 bases). The V gene's germline CDR1 is KGHSH and CDR2 LQKENI. V lost 0 bases and J lost 7, with 13 bases in between. This CDR3 contains 15 residues. CDR3 region: CASSPPGGGLNEQFF. The CDR3 region has the DNA TGTGCCAGCTCACCACCAGGGGGGGGTCTGAATGAGCAGTTCTTC. The whole variable domain, remainder taken from reference TRBV18 and TRBJ2-1, is NAGVMQNPRHLVRRRGQEARLRCSPMKGHSHVYWYRQLPEEGLKFMVYLQKENIIDESGMPKERFSAEFPKEGPSILRIQQVVRGDSAAYFCASSPPGGGLNEQFFGPGTRLTVL.